Listed below are T cell receptor beta chains from one sample, sequenced in a study of a mutant IDH1 vaccine in newly diagnosed glioma. Their antigens remain unidentified. Assay used: immunoSEQ multiplex PCR; TCRdb lists only in-frame clones, some missing. This table holds 25,000 to 35,000 clones, 90% found once. This sample comprised PBMCs, obtained from a glioma patient whose treatment included an IDH1 peptide vaccine. The receptors stem from a man younger than 35 with glioma. CDR3s include the opening cysteine and the closing phenylalanine or tryptophan. D genes are given only for firm matches. Some rows have no size entry. The others give once, few or many, or a class for an expanded clone.

V: TRBV5-1
J: TRBJ2-2
D: TRBD2
size: .
CDR3: CASRKGTSGPRNTGELFF
DNA: TGCGCCAGCAGGAAAGGGACTAGCGGTCCTAGGAACACCGGGGAGCTGTTTTTT

V: TRBV4-3
J: TRBJ2-7
D: TRBD2
size: .
CDR3: CASSQGGTSGYEQYF
DNA: TGCGCCAGCAGCCAAGGTGGGACTAGCGGGTACGAGCAGTACTTC

V: TRBV28
J: TRBJ1-2
D: TRBD1
size: once
CDR3: CASSDGQGNGYTF
DNA: TGTGCCAGCAGCGACGGACAGGGGAATGGCTACACCTTC

V: TRBV4-3
J: TRBJ2-1
D: .
size: .
CDR3: CASSQGLRNEQFF
DNA: TGCGCCAGCAGCCAAGGGTTAAGGAATGAGCAGTTCTTC

V: TRBV5-1
J: TRBJ2-5
D: TRBD2
size: once
CDR3: CASRVVAGNQETQYF
DNA: TGCGCCAGCAGGGTGGTAGCGGGTAACCAAGAGACCCAGTACTTC

V: TRBV18
J: TRBJ1-2
D: TRBD1
size: .
CDR3: CASSPPGQGNYGYTF
DNA: TGTGCCAGCTCACCACCGGGACAGGGTAACTATGGCTACACCTTC

V: TRBV5-4
J: TRBJ1-1
D: .
size: .
CDR3: CASSLDGGNTEAFF
DNA: TGTGCCAGCAGCTTGGATGGGGGGAACACTGAAGCTTTCTTT

V: TRBV4-3
J: TRBJ2-1
D: .
size: .
CDR3: CASSRERSSYNEQFF
DNA: TGCGCCAGCAGCCGCGAGAGAAGCTCCTACAATGAGCAGTTCTTC

V: TRBV14
J: TRBJ2-7
D: TRBD1
size: .
CDR3: CASSQDPRDRGSYEQYF
DNA: TGTGCCAGCAGCCAAGACCCTCGGGACAGGGGCTCCTACGAGCAGTACTTC

V: TRBV4-3
J: TRBJ2-5
D: TRBD2
size: .
CDR3: CASSQGTSAQETQYF
DNA: TGCGCCAGCAGCCAAGGGACTAGCGCCCAAGAGACCCAGTACTTC

V: TRBV5-4
J: TRBJ2-1
D: .
size: .
CDR3: CASSLDWSSYNEQFF
DNA: TGTGCCAGCAGCTTGGACTGGAGCTCCTACAATGAGCAGTTCTTC

V: TRBV30
J: TRBJ1-3
D: TRBD1
size: .
CDR3: CAWSVRGTGVSGNTIYF
DNA: TGTGCCTGGAGTGTGAGAGGGACAGGAGTCTCTGGAAACACCATATATTTT

V: TRBV4-3
J: TRBJ2-3
D: .
size: .
CDR3: CASSLADTQYF
DNA: TGCGCCAGCAGCCTCGCGGATACGCAGTATTTT

V: TRBV4-2
J: TRBJ1-3
D: .
size: .
CDR3: CASSHARPGNTIYF
DNA: TGTGCCAGCAGCCATGCTAGGCCTGGAAACACCATATATTTT